This is a list of T cell receptor beta chains from one sample in a study of shared clonotypes between healthy human individuals. Libraries were prepared by immunoSEQ multiplex PCR; TCRdb keeps only in-frame clonotypes and omits some of them. Among some 2,500,000 clones listed, 93% were seen once. The sample comprised naive CD4+ T cells from PBMCs. These receptors were collected from a man between 18 and 29 years old in good health. Some clones in this sample may be carry-over from other donors' samples. The CDR3 runs from the conserved cysteine through the conserved F or W. A D gene is named only where the DNA matches it firmly. Size values are once, few and many counts, or a class for expanded clones, and some rows have none.

V: TRBV5-8
size: once
J: TRBJ2-2
D: NA
CDR3: CASRGVLYTGELFF
DNA: TGTGCCAGCAGGGGGGTTTTGTACACCGGGGAGCTGTTTTTT

V: TRBV11-1
size: NA
J: TRBJ2-3
D: TRBD2
CDR3: CASSREGRNTDTQYF
DNA: TGTGCCAGCAGCCGGGAGGGCCGGAACACAGATACGCAGTATTTT

V: TRBV9
size: NA
J: TRBJ2-1
D: TRBD1
CDR3: CASSLSQTGMDEQFF
DNA: TGTGCCAGCAGCCTATCACAGACAGGGATGGATGAGCAGTTCTTC

V: TRBV7-9
size: few
J: TRBJ1-1
D: TRBD1
CDR3: CASSMDRMNTEAFF
DNA: TGTGCCAGCAGCATGGACAGGATGAACACTGAAGCTTTCTTT

V: TRBV7-2
size: NA
J: TRBJ2-1
D: NA
CDR3: CASSSDRTGEQFF
DNA: TGTGCCAGCAGCTCAGACCGGACCGGGGAGCAGTTCTTC

V: TRBV7-8
size: NA
J: TRBJ2-1
D: TRBD2
CDR3: CASRQLAGGSNEQFF
DNA: TGTGCCAGCAGACAACTAGCGGGAGGGTCCAATGAGCAGTTCTTC

V: TRBV7-9
size: NA
J: TRBJ1-2
D: NA
CDR3: CASSLDGGYTF
DNA: TGTGCCAGCAGCTTAGATGGCGGCTACACCTTC

V: TRBV7-9
size: NA
J: TRBJ1-4
D: NA
CDR3: CASSLVQGLNEKLFF
DNA: TGTGCCAGCAGCTTAGTCCAGGGCCTTAATGAAAAACTGTTTTTT

V: TRBV7-2
size: NA
J: TRBJ2-6
D: TRBD1
CDR3: CASSLVGTGGANVLTF
DNA: TGTGCCAGCAGCTTAGTCGGGACAGGGGGTGCCAACGTCCTGACTTTC

V: TRBV4-1
size: NA
J: TRBJ2-7
D: TRBD1
CDR3: CASSQQDRVDSYEQYF
DNA: TGCGCCAGCAGCCAACAAGACAGGGTGGATTCCTACGAGCAGTACTTC

V: TRBV27
size: NA
J: TRBJ2-2
D: NA
CDR3: CASSHRTVSTGELFF
DNA: TGTGCCAGCAGTCATCGTACAGTTTCGACCGGGGAGCTGTTTTTT

V: TRBV18
size: once
J: TRBJ1-1
D: NA
CDR3: CASSPASGGTEAFF
DNA: TGTGCCAGCTCACCCGCAAGCGGGGGCACTGAAGCTTTCTTT

V: TRBV5-1
size: NA
J: TRBJ2-3
D: TRBD2
CDR3: CASSLDGRITDTQYF
DNA: TGCGCCAGCAGCTTGGACGGGAGGATCACAGATACGCAGTATTTT

V: TRBV18
size: NA
J: TRBJ2-3
D: NA
CDR3: CASSPQDSSETQYF
DNA: TGTGCCAGCTCACCTCAGGACAGTTCTGAAACGCAGTATTTT

V: TRBV2
size: NA
J: TRBJ2-5
D: NA
CDR3: CASTEQGQETQYF
DNA: TGTGCCAGCACGGAACAGGGACAAGAGACCCAGTACTTC